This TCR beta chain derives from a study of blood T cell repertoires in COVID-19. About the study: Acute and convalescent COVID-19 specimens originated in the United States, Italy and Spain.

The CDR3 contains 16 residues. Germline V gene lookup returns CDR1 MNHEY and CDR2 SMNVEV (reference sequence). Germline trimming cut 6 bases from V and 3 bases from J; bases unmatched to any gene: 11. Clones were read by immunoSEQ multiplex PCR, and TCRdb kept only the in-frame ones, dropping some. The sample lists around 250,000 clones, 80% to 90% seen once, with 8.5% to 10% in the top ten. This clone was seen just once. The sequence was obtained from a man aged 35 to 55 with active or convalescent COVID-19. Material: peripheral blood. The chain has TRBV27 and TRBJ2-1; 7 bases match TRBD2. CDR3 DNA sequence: TGTGCCAGCAGCCTTAGGCCGAGCGGGGACTACAATGAGCAGTTCTTC. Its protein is CASSLRPSGDYNEQFF.